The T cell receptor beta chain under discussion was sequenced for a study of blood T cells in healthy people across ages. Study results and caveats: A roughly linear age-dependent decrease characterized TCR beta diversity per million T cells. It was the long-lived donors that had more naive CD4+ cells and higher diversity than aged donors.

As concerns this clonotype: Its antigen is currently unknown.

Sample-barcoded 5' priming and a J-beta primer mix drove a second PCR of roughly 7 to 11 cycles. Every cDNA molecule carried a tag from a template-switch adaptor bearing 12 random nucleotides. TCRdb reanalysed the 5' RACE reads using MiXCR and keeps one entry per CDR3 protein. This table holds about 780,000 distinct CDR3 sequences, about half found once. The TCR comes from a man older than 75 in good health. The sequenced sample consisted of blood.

The CDR3 DNA sequence: TGCAGTGCTAGAGGGGGGGCAAATACGCAGTATTTT. Protein sequence: CSARGGANTQYF. The chain couples TRBV20-1 to TRBJ2-3, with D tentatively TRBD1 or TRBD2 (6 bases each). The CDR3 runs to 12 residues. The V and J ends lost 1 base and 7 bases respectively, with 9 bases between them. From germline, CDR1 is DFQATT and CDR2 SNEGSKA (reference sequence).